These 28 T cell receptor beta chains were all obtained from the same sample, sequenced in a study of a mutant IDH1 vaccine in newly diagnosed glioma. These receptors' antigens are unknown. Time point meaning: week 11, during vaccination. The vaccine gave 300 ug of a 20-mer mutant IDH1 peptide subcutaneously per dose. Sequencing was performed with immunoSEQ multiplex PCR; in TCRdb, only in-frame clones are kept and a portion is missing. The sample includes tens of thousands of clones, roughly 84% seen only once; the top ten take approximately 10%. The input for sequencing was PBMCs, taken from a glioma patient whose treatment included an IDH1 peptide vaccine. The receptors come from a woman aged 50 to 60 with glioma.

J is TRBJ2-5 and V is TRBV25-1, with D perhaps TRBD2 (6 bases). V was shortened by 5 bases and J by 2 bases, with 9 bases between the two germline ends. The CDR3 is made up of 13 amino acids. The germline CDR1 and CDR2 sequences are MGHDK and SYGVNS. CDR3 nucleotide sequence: TGTGCCAGCAGTCCCGGGACTCAAGAGACCCAGTACTTC. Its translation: CASSPGTQETQYF. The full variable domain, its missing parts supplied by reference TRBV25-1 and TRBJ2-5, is EADIYQTPRYLVIGTGKKITLECSQTMGHDKMYWYQQDPGMELHLIHYSYGVNSTEKGDLSSESTVSRIRTEHFPLTLESARPSHTSQYLCASSPGTQETQYFGPGTRLLVL.

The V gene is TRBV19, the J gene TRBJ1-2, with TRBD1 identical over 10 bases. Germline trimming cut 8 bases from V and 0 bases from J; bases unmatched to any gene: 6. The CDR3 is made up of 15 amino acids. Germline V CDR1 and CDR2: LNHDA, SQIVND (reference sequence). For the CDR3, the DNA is TGTGCCAGTGCCCGGGACAGGGGCTCTAACTATGGCTACACCTTC. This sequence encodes CASARDRGSNYGYTF.

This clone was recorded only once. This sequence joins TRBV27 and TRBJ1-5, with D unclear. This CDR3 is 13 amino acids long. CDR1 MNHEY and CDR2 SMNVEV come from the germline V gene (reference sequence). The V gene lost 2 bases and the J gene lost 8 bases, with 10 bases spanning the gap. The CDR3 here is CASSLRQLKPQHF. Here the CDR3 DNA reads TGTGCCAGCAGTTTAAGGCAGCTTAAGCCCCAGCATTTT.

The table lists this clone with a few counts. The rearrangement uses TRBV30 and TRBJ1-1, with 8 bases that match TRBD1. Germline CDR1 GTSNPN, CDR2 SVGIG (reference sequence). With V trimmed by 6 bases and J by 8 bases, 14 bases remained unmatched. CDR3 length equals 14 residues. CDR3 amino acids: CACSPETGVSEAFF. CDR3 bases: TGTGCCTGTTCCCCCGAGACAGGGGTCTCCGAAGCTTTCTTT.

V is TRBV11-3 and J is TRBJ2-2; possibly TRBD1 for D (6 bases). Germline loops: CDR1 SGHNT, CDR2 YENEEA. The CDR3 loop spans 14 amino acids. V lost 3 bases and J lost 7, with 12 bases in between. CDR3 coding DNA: TGTGCCAGCAGCTTTGGACAGAAAAACGGGGAGCTGTTTTTT. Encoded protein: CASSFGQKNGELFF.

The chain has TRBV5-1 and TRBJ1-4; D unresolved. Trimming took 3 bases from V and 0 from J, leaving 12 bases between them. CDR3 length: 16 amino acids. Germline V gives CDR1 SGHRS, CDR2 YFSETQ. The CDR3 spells CASSSGPIATNEKLFF. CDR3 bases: TGCGCCAGCAGCTCCGGGCCAATAGCAACTAATGAAAAACTGTTTTTT.

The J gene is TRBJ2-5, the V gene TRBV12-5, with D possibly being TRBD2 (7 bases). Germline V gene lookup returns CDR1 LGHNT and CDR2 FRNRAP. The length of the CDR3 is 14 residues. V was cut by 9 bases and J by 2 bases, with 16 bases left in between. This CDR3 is CASALGGGQETQYF. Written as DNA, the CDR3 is TGTGCTAGCGCCCTGGGAGGGGGGCAAGAGACCCAGTACTTC.

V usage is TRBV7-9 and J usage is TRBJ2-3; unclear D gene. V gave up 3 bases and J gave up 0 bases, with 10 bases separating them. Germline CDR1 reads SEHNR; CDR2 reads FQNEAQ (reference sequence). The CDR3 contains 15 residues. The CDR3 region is CASSFDGSSTDTQYF. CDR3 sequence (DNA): TGTGCCAGCAGCTTCGACGGTTCTAGCACAGATACGCAGTATTTT.

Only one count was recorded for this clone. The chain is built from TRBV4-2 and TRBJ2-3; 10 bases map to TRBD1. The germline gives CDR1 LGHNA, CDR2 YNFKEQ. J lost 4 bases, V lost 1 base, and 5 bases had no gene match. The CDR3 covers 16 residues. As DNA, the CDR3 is TGTGCCAGCAGCCAAGCGGGGACAGGGGACCCAGATACGCAGTATTTT. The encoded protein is CASSQAGTGDPDTQYF.

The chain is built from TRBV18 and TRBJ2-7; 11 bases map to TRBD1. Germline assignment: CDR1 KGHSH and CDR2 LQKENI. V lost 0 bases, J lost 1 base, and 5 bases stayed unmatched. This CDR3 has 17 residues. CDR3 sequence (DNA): TGTGCCAGCTCACCACCGAGGGGGACAGGGGGGTCCTACGAGCAGTACTTC. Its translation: CASSPPRGTGGSYEQYF. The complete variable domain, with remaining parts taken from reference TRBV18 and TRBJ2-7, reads NAGVMQNPRHLVRRRGQEARLRCSPMKGHSHVYWYRQLPEEGLKFMVYLQKENIIDESGMPKERFSAEFPKEGPSILRIQQVVRGDSAAYFCASSPPRGTGGSYEQYFGPGTRLTVT.

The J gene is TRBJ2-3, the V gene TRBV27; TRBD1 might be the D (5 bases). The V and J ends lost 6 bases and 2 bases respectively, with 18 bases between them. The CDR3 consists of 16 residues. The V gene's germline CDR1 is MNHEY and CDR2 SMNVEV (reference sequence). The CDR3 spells CASRSQKRGYTDTQYF. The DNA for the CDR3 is TGTGCCAGCAGATCACAGAAAAGGGGATACACAGATACGCAGTATTTT.

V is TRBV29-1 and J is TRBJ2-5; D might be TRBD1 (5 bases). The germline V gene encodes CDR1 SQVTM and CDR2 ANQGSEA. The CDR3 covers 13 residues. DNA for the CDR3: TGCAGTATCGGTGGGGCAGCTGGAGAGACCCAGTACTTC. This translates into CSIGGAAGETQYF.

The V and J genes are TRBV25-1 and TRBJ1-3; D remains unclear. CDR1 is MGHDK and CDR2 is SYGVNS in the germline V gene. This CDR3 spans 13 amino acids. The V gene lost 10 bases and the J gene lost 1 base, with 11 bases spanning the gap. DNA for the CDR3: TGTGCCACCGAGAAGAGGTCTGGAAACACCATATATTTT. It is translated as CATEKRSGNTIYF.

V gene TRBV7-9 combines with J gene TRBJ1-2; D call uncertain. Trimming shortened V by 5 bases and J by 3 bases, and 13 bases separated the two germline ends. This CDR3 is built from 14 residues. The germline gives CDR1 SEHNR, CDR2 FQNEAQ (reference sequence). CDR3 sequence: CASSRGEGHYGYTF. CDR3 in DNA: TGTGCCAGCAGCCGCGGTGAGGGCCACTATGGCTACACCTTC.

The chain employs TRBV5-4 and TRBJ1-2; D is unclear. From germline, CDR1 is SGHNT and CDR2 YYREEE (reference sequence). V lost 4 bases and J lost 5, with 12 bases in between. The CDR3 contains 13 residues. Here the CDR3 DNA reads TGTGCCAGCAGCCCCAGGACCGTGTATGGCTACACCTTC. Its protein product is CASSPRTVYGYTF.

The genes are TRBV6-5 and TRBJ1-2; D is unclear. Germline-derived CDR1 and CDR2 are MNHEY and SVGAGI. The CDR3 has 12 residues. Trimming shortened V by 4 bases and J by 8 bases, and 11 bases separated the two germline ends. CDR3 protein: CASSSSGVGYTF. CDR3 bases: TGTGCCAGCAGTTCGAGCGGTGTAGGCTACACCTTC.

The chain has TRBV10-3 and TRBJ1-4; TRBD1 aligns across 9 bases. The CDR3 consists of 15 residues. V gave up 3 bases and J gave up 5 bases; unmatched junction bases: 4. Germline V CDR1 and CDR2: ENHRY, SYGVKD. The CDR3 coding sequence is TGTGCCATCAGTGACTCCGGGACAGGGAATGAAAAACTGTTTTTT. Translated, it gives CAISDSGTGNEKLFF.

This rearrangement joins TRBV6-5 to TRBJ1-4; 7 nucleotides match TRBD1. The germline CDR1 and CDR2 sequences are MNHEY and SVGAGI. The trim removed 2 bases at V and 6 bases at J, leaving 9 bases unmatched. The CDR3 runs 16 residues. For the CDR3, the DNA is TGTGCCAGCAGTTACCGAGCGCCAGGGGGGCATGAAAAACTGTTTTTT. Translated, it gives CASSYRAPGGHEKLFF.

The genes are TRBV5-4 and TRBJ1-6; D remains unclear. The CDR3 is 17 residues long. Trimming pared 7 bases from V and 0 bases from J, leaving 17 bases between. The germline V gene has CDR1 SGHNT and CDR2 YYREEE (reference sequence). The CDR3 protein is CASSETRLSSYNSPLHF. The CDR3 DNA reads TGTGCCAGCTCGGAGACCCGACTGAGCTCCTATAATTCACCCCTCCACTTT.

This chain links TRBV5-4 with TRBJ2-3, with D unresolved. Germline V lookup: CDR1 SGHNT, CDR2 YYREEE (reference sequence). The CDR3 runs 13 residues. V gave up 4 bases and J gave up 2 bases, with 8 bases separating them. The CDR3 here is CASSHDLTDTQYF. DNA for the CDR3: TGTGCCAGCAGCCATGACCTCACAGATACGCAGTATTTT. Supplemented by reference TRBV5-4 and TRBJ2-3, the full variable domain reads ETGVTQSPTHLIKTRGQQVTLRCSSQSGHNTVSWYQQALGQGPQFIFQYYREEENGRGNFPPRFSGLQFPNYSSELNVNALELDDSALYLCASSHDLTDTQYFGPGTRLTVL.

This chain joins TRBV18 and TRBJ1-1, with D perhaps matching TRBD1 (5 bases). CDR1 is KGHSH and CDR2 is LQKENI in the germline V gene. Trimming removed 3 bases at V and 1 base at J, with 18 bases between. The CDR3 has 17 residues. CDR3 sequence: CASSPREGSGTNTEAFF. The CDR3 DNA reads TGTGCCAGCTCACCCAGGGAGGGTTCGGGTACGAACACTGAAGCTTTCTTT.

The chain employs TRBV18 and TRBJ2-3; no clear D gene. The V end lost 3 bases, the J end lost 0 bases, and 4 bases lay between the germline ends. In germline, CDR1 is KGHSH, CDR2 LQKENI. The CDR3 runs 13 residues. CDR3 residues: CASSPHSTDTQYF. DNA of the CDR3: TGTGCCAGCTCACCCCATAGCACAGATACGCAGTATTTT.

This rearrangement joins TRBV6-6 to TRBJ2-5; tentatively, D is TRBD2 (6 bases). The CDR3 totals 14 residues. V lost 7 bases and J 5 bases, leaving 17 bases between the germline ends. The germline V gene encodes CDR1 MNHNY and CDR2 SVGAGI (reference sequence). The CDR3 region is CASTRWGGGETQYF. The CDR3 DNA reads TGTGCCAGCACCCGGTGGGGAGGAGGTGAGACCCAGTACTTC.

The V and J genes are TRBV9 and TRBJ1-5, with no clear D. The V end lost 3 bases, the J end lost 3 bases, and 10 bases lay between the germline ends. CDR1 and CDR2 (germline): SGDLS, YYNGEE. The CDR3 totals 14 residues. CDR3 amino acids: CASSGPGFNQPQHF. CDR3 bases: TGTGCCAGCAGCGGACCCGGGTTCAATCAGCCCCAGCATTTT.

The CDR3, as DNA: TGTGCCAGCAGCTTAGGCCTGGTCTCCTACGAGCAGTACTTC. This translates into CASSLGLVSYEQYF. The chain carries TRBV11-2 and TRBJ2-7, with D hard to call. The CDR3 spans 14 residues. Trimming pared 1 base from V and 0 bases from J, leaving 7 bases between. From germline, CDR1 is SGHAT and CDR2 FQNNGV.

The CDR3 sequence: CASSQLRGVPLHF. DNA of the CDR3: TGTGCCAGCAGCCAACTAAGGGGGGTCCCCCTCCACTTT. The V and J genes are TRBV7-2 and TRBJ1-6; a possible D gene is TRBD1 (6 bases). Between the trimmed V and J ends, which lost 5 bases and 13 bases, there was a span of 15 bases. In germline, CDR1 is SGHTA, CDR2 FQGNSA. The CDR3 totals 13 residues. The whole variable domain, filled in from reference TRBV7-2 and TRBJ1-6, reads GAGVSQSPSNKVTEKGKDVELRCDPISGHTALYWYRQSLGQGLEFLIYFQGNSAPDKSGLPSDRFSAERTGGSVSTLTIQRTQQEDSAVYLCASSQLRGVPLHFGNGTRLTVT.

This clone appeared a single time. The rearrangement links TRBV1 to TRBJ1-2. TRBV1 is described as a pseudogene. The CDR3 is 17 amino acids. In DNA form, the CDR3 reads TGCACCAGCACGGCGTTCGGGGCAGGGAAGAGGGGCTATGGCTACACCTTC. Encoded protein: CTSTAFGAGKRGYGYTF.

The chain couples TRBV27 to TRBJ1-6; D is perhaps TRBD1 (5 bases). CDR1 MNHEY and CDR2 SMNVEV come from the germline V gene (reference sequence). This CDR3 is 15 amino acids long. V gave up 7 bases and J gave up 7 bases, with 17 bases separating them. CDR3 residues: CASTPRAGRNSPLHF. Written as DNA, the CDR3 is TGTGCCAGCACCCCTCGGGCAGGGCGGAATTCACCCCTCCACTTT.